These 11 T cell receptor beta chains came from one sample sequenced in a study of post-analysis software for immune sequencing data. Built from TCR beta cDNA, the libraries had unique molecular identifiers in them. Using its own MiXCR run on the PCR reads, TCRdb lists one record per CDR3 protein. The data hold approximately 770,000 distinct CDR3 sequences, with around 46% observed a single time. Their recognized antigens are unknown. Study conclusions and caveats: Roughly five TRBV segments appeared more often in patients than in controls, and TRBV5-6, TRBV5-1 and TRBV20-1 were among these.

Sequenced: blood. Receptor source: a girl aged 5 to 17 with multiple sclerosis.

This clonotype has a handful of counts. The genes are TRBV29-1 and TRBJ2-5, with a tentative D call TRBD2 (5 bases). Germline V gives CDR1 SQVTM, CDR2 ANQGSEA. This CDR3 spans 12 amino acids. Between the trimmed V and J ends, which lost 7 bases and 5 bases, there was a span of 14 bases. The CDR3 region is CSALHRGETQYF. The CDR3 nucleotides are TGCAGCGCCCTACACCGAGGGGAGACCCAGTACTTC.

V usage is TRBV20-1 and J usage is TRBJ2-3, with unresolved D. This CDR3 region has 11 residues. Germline V gene lookup returns CDR1 DFQATT and CDR2 SNEGSKA (reference sequence). V lost 7 bases and J lost 3, with 8 bases in between. The CDR3: CSVPRTDTQYF. The CDR3 DNA follows: TGCAGTGTCCCCCGGACAGATACGCAGTATTTT.

V gene TRBV12-3 or TRBV12-4 combines with J gene TRBJ2-1; 8 positions agree with TRBD1. The ends lost 6 bases at V and 5 bases at J; junction bases unmatched: 6. The CDR3 sequence is 14 residues long. CDR3 in amino acids: CASSRDRRDNEQFF. The CDR3 bases are TGTGCCAGCAGCCGGGACAGGAGAGACAATGAGCAGTTCTTC.

The gene calls are TRBV11-3 and TRBJ2-4; D gene ambiguous. The J call is doubtful: the DNA matches TRBJ2-7 better. The CDR3 consists of 13 residues. In germline, CDR1 is SGHNT, CDR2 YENEEA. CDR3 in amino acids: CASSLVKAYEQYF. CDR3 in DNA: TGTGCCAGCAGCTTAGTGAAGGCGTACGAGCAGTACTTC.

This chain links TRBV19 with TRBJ2-7; 7 positions agree with TRBD2. Germline CDR1 LNHDA, CDR2 SQIVND (reference sequence). The CDR3 is 16 residues long. The V gene end was trimmed by 3 bases and the J gene end by 4 bases; junction bases not matched to a gene: 12. The CDR3 DNA follows: TGTGCCAGTAGTATCGCCCCGGGAGGAGTTGGTTACGAGCAGTACTTC. Amino acids: CASSIAPGGVGYEQYF.

This rearrangement joins TRBV12-3 or TRBV12-4 to TRBJ1-1; possibly TRBD1 for D (6 bases). There are 15 residues in the CDR3. Between the trimmed V and J ends, which lost 7 bases and 3 bases, there was a span of 18 bases. The CDR3 sequence: CASTNTWGGDTEAFF. The CDR3 DNA reads as TGTGCCAGCACCAATACCTGGGGGGGCGACACTGAAGCTTTCTTT.

The chain recombines TRBV15 with TRBJ2-3, with a weak D call TRBD1 (6 bases). The CDR3 has 18 amino acids. Germline loops: CDR1 LNHNV, CDR2 YYDKDF (reference sequence). Trimming took 6 bases from V and 1 from J, leaving 23 bases between them. CDR3 residues: CATSWGFLGGEGTDTQYF. The CDR3, as DNA: TGTGCCACCAGTTGGGGCTTTTTAGGGGGAGAAGGCACAGATACGCAGTATTTT.

This chain joins TRBV10-3 and TRBJ2-3; a weak D match, TRBD2 (6 bases). The V gene lost 4 bases and the J gene lost 6 bases, with 17 bases spanning the gap. This CDR3 has 15 residues. Germline assignment: CDR1 ENHRY and CDR2 SYGVKD. In DNA, the CDR3 is TGTGCCATCAGTGTTGGAACGGGAGATTTGGATACGCAGTATTTT. It is translated as CAISVGTGDLDTQYF.

The chain joins TRBV12-3 or TRBV12-4 to TRBJ2-3; tentatively, D is TRBD1 (5 bases). The CDR3 extends over 13 amino acids. V lost 3 bases and J lost 6, with 10 bases in between. This CDR3 is CASSFGPGDTQYF. CDR3 sequence (DNA): TGTGCCAGCAGTTTTGGGCCAGGGGATACGCAGTATTTT.

The CDR3 nucleotides read TGCAGTGCTAGAAGGTTGACAGGGGTCGATTCACCCCTCCACTTT. As protein: CSARRLTGVDSPLHF. V and J are TRBV20-1 and TRBJ1-6; 8 bases are a match to TRBD1. The CDR3 sequence is 15 residues long. Germline V gene sequence: CDR1 DFQATT, CDR2 SNEGSKA (reference sequence). The ends lost 2 bases at V and 8 bases at J; junction bases unmatched: 8.

This clonotype appeared a single time. J is TRBJ1-2 and V is TRBV5-1, with 10 bases lining up with TRBD1. Losses at the gene ends were 6 bases for V and 5 bases for J; bases not matched to a gene: 13. The V gene's germline CDR1 is SGHRS and CDR2 YFSETQ. The CDR3 length is 16 residues. Here the CDR3 reads CASTPDRGAGGYGYTF. CDR3 coding DNA: TGCGCCAGCACACCGGACAGGGGGGCCGGGGGATATGGCTACACCTTC.